This T cell receptor beta chain originates from a study of CD8+CD57+ T cells in acquired aplastic anemia. The overall study: Among healthy donors, CD4+ cells averaged approximately 10 million reads.

The CDR3 is 17 residues long. CDR1 and CDR2 (germline): MGHRA, YSYEKL. Trimming pared 3 bases from V and 1 base from J, leaving 16 bases between. Overall study results and limits: Patients and controls had in common 25 to 30 CD8+ CDR3 sequences.

A few counts support this clonotype. The target antigen is unknown. Genomic DNA served as template for TCR beta VDJ and CDR3 profiling. From the reads, TCRdb called clonotypes with MiXCR, one entry per CDR3 protein. The sample comprises some 120,000 distinct CDR3 sequences, about 48% of which are singletons, and 2% to 3% rests with the top ten. The clonotype comes from a human donor in good health, serving as a control. V usage is TRBV4-1 and J usage is TRBJ2-1; D may be TRBD2 (5 bases). Sequenced: sorted CD4+, CD8+, or CD8+CD57+ T cells (not recorded which) from PBMCs. CDR3 residues: CASSQDPGEGSYNEQFF. The CDR3 coding sequence is TGCGCCAGCAGCCAGGACCCGGGCGAGGGTTCCTACAATGAGCAGTTCTTC.